This entry lists 6 T cell receptor beta chains sequenced from one sample in a study of low-dose radiotherapy and immunotherapy resistance in tumors. Specified time point: before trial treatment. TRAV- and TRBV-specific primers, spanning alpha and beta chains, primed first-strand cDNA. TCRs were amplified for 20 to 25 PCR cycles with a constant-region primer and V-primer adapter. TCRdb independently ran MiXCR on the reads; one entry per CDR3 protein. The top ten hold roughly 10% of the sample, which has some 71,000 distinct CDR3 sequences, around 30% seen once. Sequencing used PBMCs, obtained before treatment. These TCRs come from a female donor with ovarian cancer.

This clonotype was seen repeatedly, ten times or more. One end of the junction fails to match germline, which may point to a read error. The chain links TRBV18 to TRBJ2-7; perhaps TRBD1 as D (5 bases). In germline, CDR1 is KGHSH, CDR2 LQKENI. The CDR3 has 13 residues. The CDR3, as DNA: TGTGCCGGCTCACTCTCCGAACAGGCCGAGCAGTACTTC. Its translation is CAGSLSEQAEQYF.

Notes on this clonotype: A far larger clone is one nucleotide away, so this likely arose from a read error. The rearrangement links TRBV7-9 to TRBJ2-7; tentatively, D is TRBD2 (6 bases). V lost 4 bases, J lost 7 bases, and 26 bases lay in between. CDR3 size: 17 residues. CDR1 and CDR2 (germline): SEHNR, FQNEAQ (reference sequence). The CDR3 bases are TGTGCCAGCAGCTACCCCCTTACGGGAGAGGGATACAATGAGCAGTACTTC. Residues: CASSYPLTGEGYNEQYF.

This clonotype was seen a handful of times. J is TRBJ1-1 and V is TRBV5-1, with TRBD1 as a possible D gene (6 bases). The V end was cut by 0 bases, the J end by 0 bases, with 9 bases between. CDR1 SGHRS and CDR2 YFSETQ come from the germline V gene. CDR3 size: 15 residues. CDR3 nucleotides: TGCGCCAGCAGCTTGGTGGAGGGGGTGAACACTGAAGCTTTCTTT. It is translated as CASSLVEGVNTEAFF.

The rearrangement uses TRBV5-5 and TRBJ1-1; TRBD1 matches 9 bases. The germline V gene encodes CDR1 SGHKS and CDR2 YYEKEE (reference sequence). The CDR3 has 17 amino acids. Losses at the gene ends were 4 bases for V and 5 bases for J; bases not matched to a gene: 15. Here the CDR3 reads CASSTPTFTGGFTEAFF. CDR3 in DNA: TGTGCCAGCAGCACGCCGACGTTCACAGGGGGCTTTACTGAAGCTTTCTTT.

This clonotype was counted many times. The chain is built from TRBV28 and TRBJ2-1, with a tentative D call TRBD2 (6 bases). With 2 bases removed from V and 5 bases from J, the gap between germline ends came to 7 bases. The CDR3 sequence is 13 residues long. Germline values: CDR1 MDHEN, CDR2 SYDVKM. The CDR3 sequence is CASSLTGDNEQFF. In DNA form, the CDR3 reads TGTGCCAGCAGTTTAACGGGAGACAATGAGCAGTTCTTC.

In this sample, this clonotype turned up many times. DNA for the CDR3: TGTGCCAGCAGCTTAGTTATATCCGGCGGTACCGGCCACGGGGAGCTGTTTTTT. It translates to CASSLVISGGTGHGELFF. The chain uses TRBV7-2 and TRBJ2-2; D call uncertain. The CDR3 covers 18 residues. CDR1 is SGHTA, CDR2 FQGNSA, per germline. V lost 1 base, J lost 7 bases, and 22 bases lay in between.